This T cell receptor (beta chain) comes out of a study of T cells in Graves' hyperthyroidism and ophthalmopathy. Study-wide results and limits: Ophthalmopathy was predicted by the model a median of 6.5 months ahead of onset. Blood shared most expanded thyroid clonotypes above 0.001.

This clonotype has a handful of counts. The antigen is not known. Uncontrolled infection, other autoimmune disease, pregnancy and lactation each barred patients from inclusion. RNA transcripts served as the template for amplifying TCR beta CDR3 regions. A first-round RT-PCR of the TCR CDR3 used the HTBI primer set. TCRdb fed the multiplex PCR reads into MiXCR, producing one record per CDR3 protein. The sample yields 250,000 to 400,000 distinct CDR3 sequences, around 15% seen once. Trimming took 4 bases from V and 0 from J; bases not matched to a gene: 5. CDR3 length: 16 residues. Germline V gene lookup returns CDR1 SGHVS and CDR2 FQNEAQ.

The rearrangement uses TRBV7-8 and TRBJ2-2; 7 bases are shared with TRBD1. The receptor's source is a woman aged 40 to 50 with Graves' ophthalmopathy. The sample was blood. The CDR3 sequence is CASSSDRTTNTGELFF. Written as DNA, the CDR3 is TGTGCCAGCAGCTCGGACAGGACGACGAACACCGGGGAGCTGTTTTTT. Combining the CDR3 with reference TRBV7-8 and TRBJ2-2 gives the whole variable domain GAGVSQSPRYKVAKRGQDVALRCDPISGHVSLFWYQQALGQGPEFLTYFQNEAQLDKSGLPSDRFFAERPEGSVSTLKIQRTQQEDSAVYLCASSSDRTTNTGELFFGEGSRLTVL.